Sequencing of this T cell receptor (beta chain) was carried out in a study of blood T cell repertoires in COVID-19. In the study overall: Sample material is recorded as cDNA or gDNA derived from T cells, B-cell-depleted T cells, or PBMCs.

Authors' processing steps: The assay estimated nucleated cells by amplifying reference gene primers. Sequenced by immunoSEQ multiplex PCR; TCRdb stores in-frame clones only, minus some. V, J and clone size reflect that table, while D and trimming were determined from the DNA. The sample contains about 150,000 clones, 70% to 90% of which appear only once. Recruits, aged about 18 to 90 years, lived in roughly 22 US areas. What the recovered Cohort 3 donors had was two negative PCRs, clearance, or symptom resolution. This clonotype originated in a man aged 50-59 years who had recovered from COVID-19. Material for sequencing was PBMCs or T cells enriched from blood (not recorded which).

In DNA form, the CDR3 reads TGTGCCAGCAGTACCCCAGCGGGGGTTTCTGAAAAACTGTTTTTT. The encoded protein is CASSTPAGVSEKLFF. The chain uses TRBV28 and TRBJ1-4, with D perhaps matching TRBD1 (5 bases). The CDR3 is made up of 15 amino acids. The V gene's germline CDR1 is MDHEN and CDR2 SYDVKM. The V gene lost 5 bases and the J gene lost 7 bases, with 17 bases spanning the gap. The full variable domain, with the rest looked up from reference TRBV28 and TRBJ1-4, is DVKVTQSSRYLVKRTGEKVFLECVQDMDHENMFWYRQDPGLGLRLIYFSYDVKMKEKGDIPEGYSVSREKKERFSLILESASTNQTSMYLCASSTPAGVSEKLFFGSGTQLSVL.